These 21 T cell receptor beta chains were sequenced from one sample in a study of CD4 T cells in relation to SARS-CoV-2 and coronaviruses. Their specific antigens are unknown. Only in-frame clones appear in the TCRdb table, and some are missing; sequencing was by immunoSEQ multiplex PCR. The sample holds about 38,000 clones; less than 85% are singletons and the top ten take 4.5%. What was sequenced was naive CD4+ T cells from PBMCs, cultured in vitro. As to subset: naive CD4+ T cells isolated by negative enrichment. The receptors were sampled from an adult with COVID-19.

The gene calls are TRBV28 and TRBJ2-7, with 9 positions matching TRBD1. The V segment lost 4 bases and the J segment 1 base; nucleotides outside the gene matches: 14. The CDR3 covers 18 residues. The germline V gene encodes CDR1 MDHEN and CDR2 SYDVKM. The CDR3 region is CASSWGRGTGLSSYEQYF. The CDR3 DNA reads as TGTGCCAGCAGTTGGGGTCGAGGGACAGGGCTTAGTTCCTACGAGCAGTACTTC.

Here the CDR3 reads CASSRDRGSEKLFF. DNA of the CDR3: TGTGCCAGCAGCCGGGACAGGGGAAGTGAAAAACTGTTTTTT. The rearrangement links TRBV11-2 to TRBJ1-4; 10 nucleotides align to TRBD1. The trim removed 5 bases at V and 7 bases at J, leaving 4 bases unmatched. In germline, CDR1 is SGHAT, CDR2 FQNNGV. This CDR3 has 14 residues.

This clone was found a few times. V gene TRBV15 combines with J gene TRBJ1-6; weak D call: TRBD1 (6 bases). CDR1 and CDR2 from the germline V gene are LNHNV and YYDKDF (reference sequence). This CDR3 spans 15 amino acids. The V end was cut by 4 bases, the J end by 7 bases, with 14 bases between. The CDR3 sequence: CATSTLQGRNSPLHF. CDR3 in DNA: TGTGCCACCAGCACACTACAGGGAAGGAATTCACCCCTCCACTTT. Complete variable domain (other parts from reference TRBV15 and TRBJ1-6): DAMVIQNPRYQVTQFGKPVTLSCSQTLNHNVMYWYQQKSSQAPKLLFHYYDKDFNNEADTPDNFQSRRPNTSFCFLDIRSPGLGDTAMYLCATSTLQGRNSPLHFGNGTRLTVT.

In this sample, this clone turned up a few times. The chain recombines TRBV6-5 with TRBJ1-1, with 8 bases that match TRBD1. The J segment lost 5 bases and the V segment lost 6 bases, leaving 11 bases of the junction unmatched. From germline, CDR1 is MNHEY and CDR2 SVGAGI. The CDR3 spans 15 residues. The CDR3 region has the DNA TGTGCCAGCAGCCGATCCGGGACAGGAGTTACTGAAGCTTTCTTT. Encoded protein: CASSRSGTGVTEAFF.

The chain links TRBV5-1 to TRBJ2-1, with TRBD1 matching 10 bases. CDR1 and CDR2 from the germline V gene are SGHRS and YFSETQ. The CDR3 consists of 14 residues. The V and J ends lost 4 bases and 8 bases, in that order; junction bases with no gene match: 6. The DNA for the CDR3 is TGCGCCAGCAGCCTGGAGGGGACAGGGGATGAGCAGTTCTTC. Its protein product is CASSLEGTGDEQFF.

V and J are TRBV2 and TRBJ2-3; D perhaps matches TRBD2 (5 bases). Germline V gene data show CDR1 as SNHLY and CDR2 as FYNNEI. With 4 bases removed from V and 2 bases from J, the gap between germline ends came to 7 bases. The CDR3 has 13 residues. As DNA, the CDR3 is TGTGCCAGCAGTGCGGAGGCCACAGATACGCAGTATTTT. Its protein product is CASSAEATDTQYF.

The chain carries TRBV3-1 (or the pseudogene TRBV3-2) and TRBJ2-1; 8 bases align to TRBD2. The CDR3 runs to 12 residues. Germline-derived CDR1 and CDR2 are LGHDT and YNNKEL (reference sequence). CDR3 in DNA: TGTGCGTGTAGCGGGATTGGTGGTGAGCAGTTCTTC. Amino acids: CACSGIGGEQFF.

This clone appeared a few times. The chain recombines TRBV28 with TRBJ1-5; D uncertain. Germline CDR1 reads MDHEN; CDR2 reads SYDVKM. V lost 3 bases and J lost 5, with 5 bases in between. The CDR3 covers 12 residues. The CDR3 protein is CASSLGYQPQHF. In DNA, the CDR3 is TGTGCCAGCAGTTTGGGATATCAGCCCCAGCATTTT.

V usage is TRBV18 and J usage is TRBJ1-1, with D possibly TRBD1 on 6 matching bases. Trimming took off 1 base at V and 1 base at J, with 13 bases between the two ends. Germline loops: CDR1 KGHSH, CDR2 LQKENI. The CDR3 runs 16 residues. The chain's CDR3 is CASSPLSQGSNTEAFF. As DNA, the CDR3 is TGTGCCAGCTCACCACTGTCCCAGGGGTCGAACACTGAAGCTTTCTTT.

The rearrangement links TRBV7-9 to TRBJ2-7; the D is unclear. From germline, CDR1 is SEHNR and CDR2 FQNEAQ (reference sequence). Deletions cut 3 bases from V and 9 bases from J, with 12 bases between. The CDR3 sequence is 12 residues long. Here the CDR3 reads CASSLLSNAQYF. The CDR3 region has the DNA TGTGCCAGCAGCTTGCTCTCCAACGCGCAGTACTTC.

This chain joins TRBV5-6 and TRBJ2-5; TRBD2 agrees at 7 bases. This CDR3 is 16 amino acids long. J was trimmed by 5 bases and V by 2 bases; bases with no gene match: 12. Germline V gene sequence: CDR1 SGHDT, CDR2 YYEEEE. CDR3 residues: CASSFGEGLPSETQYF. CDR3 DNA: TGTGCCAGCAGCTTTGGGGAGGGACTCCCCAGCGAGACCCAGTACTTC.

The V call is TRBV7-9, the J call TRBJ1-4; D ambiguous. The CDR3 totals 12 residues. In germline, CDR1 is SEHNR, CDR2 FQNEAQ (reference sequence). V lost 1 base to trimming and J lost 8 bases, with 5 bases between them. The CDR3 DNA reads TGTGCCAGCAGCTTAGTTGGGGAAAAACTGTTTTTT. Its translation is CASSLVGEKLFF.

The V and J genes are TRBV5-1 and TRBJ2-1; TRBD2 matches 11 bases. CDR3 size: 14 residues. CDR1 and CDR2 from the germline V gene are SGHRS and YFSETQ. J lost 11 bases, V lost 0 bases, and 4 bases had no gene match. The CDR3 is CASSLGTSGGKQFF. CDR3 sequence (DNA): TGCGCCAGCAGCTTGGGTACTAGCGGGGGTAAGCAGTTCTTC.

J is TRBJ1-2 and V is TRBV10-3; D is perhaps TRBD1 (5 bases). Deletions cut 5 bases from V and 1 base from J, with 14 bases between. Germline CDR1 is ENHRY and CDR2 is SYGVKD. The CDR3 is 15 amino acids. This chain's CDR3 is CAISRSGTDNYGYTF. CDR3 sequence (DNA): TGTGCCATCAGTCGATCCGGGACCGATAACTATGGCTACACCTTC.

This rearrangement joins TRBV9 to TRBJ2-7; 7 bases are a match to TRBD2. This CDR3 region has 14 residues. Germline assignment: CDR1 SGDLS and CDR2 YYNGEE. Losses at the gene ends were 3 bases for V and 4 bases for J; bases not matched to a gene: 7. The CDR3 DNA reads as TGTGCCAGCAGCGGGGCGGGAGTGGGTTACGAGCAGTACTTC. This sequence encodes CASSGAGVGYEQYF. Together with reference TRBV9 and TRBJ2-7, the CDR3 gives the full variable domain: DSGVTQTPKHLITATGQRVTLRCSPRSGDLSVYWYQQSLDQGLQFLIQYYNGEERAKGNILERFSAQQFPDLHSELNLSSLELGDSALYFCASSGAGVGYEQYFGPGTRLTVT.

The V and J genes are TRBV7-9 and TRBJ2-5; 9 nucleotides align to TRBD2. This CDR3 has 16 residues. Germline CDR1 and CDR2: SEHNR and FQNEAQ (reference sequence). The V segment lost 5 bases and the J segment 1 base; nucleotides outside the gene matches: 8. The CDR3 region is CASSQRAGGIQETQYF. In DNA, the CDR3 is TGTGCCAGCAGCCAACGGGCGGGAGGGATCCAAGAGACCCAGTACTTC.

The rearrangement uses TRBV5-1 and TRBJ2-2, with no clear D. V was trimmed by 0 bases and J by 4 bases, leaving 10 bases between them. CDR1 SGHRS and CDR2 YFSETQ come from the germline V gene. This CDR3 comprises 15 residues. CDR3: CASSLDDPATGELFF. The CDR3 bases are TGCGCCAGCAGCTTGGACGACCCCGCCACCGGGGAGCTGTTTTTT.

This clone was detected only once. DNA for the CDR3: TGCGCCAGCAGTCAGAGGGACCCCAATAAAACTCCTAGCACAGATACGCAGTATTTT. Residues: CASSQRDPNKTPSTDTQYF. This chain uses TRBV23-1 with TRBJ2-3; D may correspond to TRBD1 or TRBD2 (5 bases each). TRBV23-1 has ORF status, its function being uncertain. Trimming pared 3 bases from V and 0 bases from J, leaving 22 bases between. The CDR3 has 19 amino acids.

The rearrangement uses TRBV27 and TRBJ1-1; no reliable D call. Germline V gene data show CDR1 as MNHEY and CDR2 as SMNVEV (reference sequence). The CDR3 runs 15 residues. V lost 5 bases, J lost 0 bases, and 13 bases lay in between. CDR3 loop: CASSPRFGMNTEAFF. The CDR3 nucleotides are TGTGCCAGCAGTCCAAGATTCGGAATGAACACTGAAGCTTTCTTT.

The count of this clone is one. The CDR3 DNA reads TGTGCCAGCAGCGTAGCGGGCCCAGAGACCCAGTACTTC. Translated: CASSVAGPETQYF. This rearrangement joins TRBV9 to TRBJ2-5; no definite D call. This CDR3 contains 13 residues. CDR1 SGDLS and CDR2 YYNGEE come from the germline V gene. V was trimmed by 0 bases and J by 4 bases, leaving 7 bases between them.

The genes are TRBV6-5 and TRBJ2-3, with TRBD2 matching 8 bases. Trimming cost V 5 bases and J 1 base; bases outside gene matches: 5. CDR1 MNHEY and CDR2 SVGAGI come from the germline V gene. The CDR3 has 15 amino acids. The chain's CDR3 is CASSMGLGGTDTQYF. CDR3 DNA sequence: TGTGCCAGCAGTATGGGACTAGGGGGCACAGATACGCAGTATTTT.